The 24 T cell receptor beta chains below were found in one sample sequenced in a study of cytomegalovirus exposure and HLA in healthy donors. Vbeta (60) and Jbeta (13) primers were used in the PCR. Sequencing was performed with immunoSEQ multiplex PCR; in TCRdb, only in-frame clones are kept and a portion is missing. The sample lists approximately 120,000 clones; 65% to 90% were seen once. Specimen: PBMCs. The receptors shown here come from a woman aged 25-40 years in good health and CMV-seronegative.

This clone was counted a few times. The V call is TRBV6-1, the J call TRBJ1-5; D not resolved. The V end was cut by 2 bases, the J end by 6 bases, with 14 bases between. This CDR3 has 15 residues. CDR1 is MNHNS and CDR2 is SASEGT in the germline V gene. The CDR3 DNA follows: TGTGCCAGCAGTGAATGGGAGAGTAGCGGTCAGCCCCAGCATTTT. Protein: CASSEWESSGQPQHF.

This chain connects TRBV6-5 to TRBJ1-5; D is unresolved. Trimming took off 5 bases at V and 3 bases at J, with 8 bases between the two ends. The CDR3 is 13 amino acids. From germline, CDR1 is MNHEY and CDR2 SVGAGI. The CDR3 DNA reads as TGTGCCAGCAGTACCAGTAACAATCAGCCCCAGCATTTT. It is translated as CASSTSNNQPQHF.

This chain connects TRBV19 to TRBJ1-1, with D maybe TRBD1 (5 bases). Germline V gene lookup returns CDR1 LNHDA and CDR2 SQIVND (reference sequence). V was pared by 7 bases and J by 5 bases, with 20 bases between. The CDR3 runs 15 residues. CDR3 sequence (DNA): TGTGCCAGTACCCTTGCGGGGGGAGGTGGAACTGAAGCTTTCTTT. Translated, it gives CASTLAGGGGTEAFF.

This chain joins TRBV6-6 and TRBJ2-7; 8 bases are shared with TRBD2. Germline V CDR1 and CDR2: MNHNY, SVGAGI (reference sequence). Trimming at V came to 3 bases and at J to 2 bases, leaving 9 bases not matched to a gene. The CDR3 sequence is 16 residues long. The CDR3 nucleotides are TGTGCCAGCAGTTATTTTGGCGGGAGGTACCCCTACGAGCAGTACTTC. Protein sequence: CASSYFGGRYPYEQYF.

This clone was seen a few times. V and J are TRBV14 and TRBJ1-2; weak D call: TRBD1 (5 bases). V gave up 8 bases and J gave up 9 bases, with 19 bases separating them. In germline, CDR1 is SGHDN, CDR2 FVKESK. CDR3 length equals 13 residues. The CDR3 loop is CASLTPDSLSYTF. DNA of the CDR3: TGTGCCAGCCTTACCCCAGACAGCTTGAGCTACACCTTC.

The gene calls are TRBV10-1 and TRBJ2-7; D gene uncertain. There are 14 residues in the CDR3. V was clipped by 0 bases and J by 0 bases, with 6 bases between them. The germline CDR1 and CDR2 sequences are WNHNN and SYGVQD (reference sequence). The CDR3 coding sequence is TGCGCCAGCAGTGAGTCACGGAGCTCCTACGAGCAGTACTTC. Translated, it gives CASSESRSSYEQYF.

The chain couples TRBV6-1 to TRBJ2-1, with D perhaps TRBD1 (6 bases). V lost 7 bases and J lost 5, with 12 bases in between. The CDR3 sequence is 13 residues long. In germline, CDR1 is MNHNS, CDR2 SASEGT. The chain's CDR3 is CASTQGSHNEQFF. In DNA form, the CDR3 reads TGTGCCAGCACGCAGGGGAGCCACAATGAGCAGTTCTTC.

V and J are TRBV4-1 and TRBJ2-7; D is ambiguous. The V and J ends lost 1 base and 4 bases respectively, with 8 bases between them. The CDR3 loop spans 13 amino acids. Germline loops: CDR1 MGHRA, CDR2 YSYEKL. CDR3 protein: CASSQAENYEQYF. The CDR3 region has the DNA TGCGCCAGCAGCCAAGCAGAAAATTACGAGCAGTACTTC.

J is TRBJ2-7 and V is TRBV4-1; 9 bases are a match to TRBD2. CDR1 and CDR2 (germline): MGHRA, YSYEKL. The CDR3 spans 15 residues. The V and J ends lost 8 bases and 2 bases, in that order; junction bases with no gene match: 10. The CDR3 region has the DNA TGCGCCAGCCGACCTCTAGCGGGAAAGGCCTACGAGCAGTACTTC. Translated, it gives CASRPLAGKAYEQYF.

The V and J genes are TRBV5-6 and TRBJ1-4; 7 nucleotides agree with TRBD1. CDR1 and CDR2 from the germline V gene are SGHDT and YYEEEE. With V trimmed by 7 bases and J by 8 bases, 14 bases remained unmatched. CDR3 length equals 15 residues. The DNA for the CDR3 is TGTGCCAGCGGGAGGCACAGGGGCGCGGAGGAAAAACTGTTTTTT. It yields the protein CASGRHRGAEEKLFF.

The chain has TRBV7-8 and TRBJ2-1, with 10 bases that match TRBD1. This CDR3 is built from 14 residues. Germline CDR1 SGHVS, CDR2 FQNEAQ. The ends lost 6 bases at V and 7 bases at J; junction bases unmatched: 6. Written as DNA, the CDR3 is TGTGCCAGCAGTCCGGGACAGGGGAAGAATGAGCAGTTCTTC. This translates into CASSPGQGKNEQFF.

This chain links TRBV30 with TRBJ1-2; no clear D. The CDR3 runs to 9 residues. Germline lookup yields CDR1 GTSNPN and CDR2 SVGIG (reference sequence). The CDR3 DNA reads TGTGGGTACGACGGGGGCTACACCTTC. This translates into CGYDGGYTF.

This clone came up a few times. The CDR3 sequence: CASSQVGLAGVNTGELFF. The DNA of the CDR3 is TGCGCCAGCAGCCAGGTGGGACTAGCGGGAGTAAACACCGGGGAGCTGTTTTTT. The chain is built from TRBV4-1 and TRBJ2-2; 14 bases match TRBD2. Trimming cost V 3 bases and J 2 bases; bases outside gene matches: 5. Germline values: CDR1 MGHRA, CDR2 YSYEKL. This CDR3 has 18 residues.

V and J are TRBV4-2 and TRBJ2-5; 10 bases match TRBD2. V was clipped by 1 base and J by 4 bases; unmatched bases: 12. From germline, CDR1 is LGHNA and CDR2 YNFKEQ. The CDR3 sequence is 18 residues long. CDR3: CASSQGIKREGLGETQYF. CDR3 DNA: TGTGCCAGCAGCCAAGGTATAAAGCGGGAGGGCCTGGGAGAGACCCAGTACTTC.

The V gene is TRBV6-5, the J gene TRBJ1-2; possibly TRBD1 for D (6 bases). Germline-derived CDR1 and CDR2 are MNHEY and SVGAGI. V was pared by 10 bases and J by 0 bases, with 15 bases between. This CDR3 has 14 amino acids. CDR3 sequence: CATRDRSSNYGYTF. CDR3 sequence (DNA): TGTGCCACCCGCGACAGGAGTTCTAACTATGGCTACACCTTC.

This chain connects TRBV27 to TRBJ2-1, with a weak D call TRBD2 (6 bases). CDR1 is MNHEY, CDR2 SMNVEV, per germline (reference sequence). This CDR3 is built from 18 residues. V was clipped by 2 bases and J by 0 bases, with 17 bases between them. The CDR3 region has the DNA TGTGCCAGCAGTTTAACGGGAGCCGGTGGGGGCTCCTACAATGAGCAGTTCTTC. Translating gives CASSLTGAGGGSYNEQFF.

The J gene is TRBJ2-7, the V gene TRBV5-1; TRBD1 matches 7 bases. This CDR3 is built from 15 residues. Germline V gene data show CDR1 as SGHRS and CDR2 as YFSETQ. V lost 0 bases, J lost 1 base, and 4 bases stayed unmatched. The CDR3 nucleotides read TGCGCCAGCAGCTTGGTGCCAGGGGGATCCTACGAGCAGTACTTC. Translating gives CASSLVPGGSYEQYF.

The chain recombines TRBV2 with TRBJ2-4; maybe TRBD2 (6 bases). The V end was cut by 2 bases, the J end by 6 bases, with 11 bases between. CDR3 length: 14 amino acids. The germline gives CDR1 SNHLY, CDR2 FYNNEI. For the CDR3, the DNA is TGTGCCAGCAGTGAACTGGGCGGGATAAACATTCAGTACTTC. Amino acid sequence: CASSELGGINIQYF.

This sequence joins TRBV21-1 and TRBJ2-1; the table assigns TRBD2, which was not confirmed against the DNA. TRBV21-1 is tagged as a pseudogene. The CDR3 runs 20 residues. This CDR3 is CASSKRRFPGLAVSYNEQFF. CDR3 DNA: TGTGCCAGCAGCAAACGACGCTTTCCGGGACTAGCGGTCTCCTACAATGAGCAGTTCTTC.

V is TRBV11-1 and J is TRBJ2-1, with 7 bases that match TRBD2. Germline assignment: CDR1 SGHAT and CDR2 FQDESV (reference sequence). With V trimmed by 3 bases and J by 0 bases, 5 bases remained unmatched. CDR3 length equals 16 residues. The CDR3 sequence is CASSLRRESSYNEQFF. In DNA form, the CDR3 reads TGTGCCAGCAGCTTGAGGCGGGAGAGCTCCTACAATGAGCAGTTCTTC.

The genes are TRBV29-1 and TRBJ2-7, with a weak D call TRBD1 (5 bases). Germline assignment: CDR1 SQVTM and CDR2 ANQGSEA. The CDR3 covers 12 residues. Trimming left V 8 bases short and J 2 bases short, with 13 bases between. CDR3 sequence: CSTVTVAYEQYF. The DNA for the CDR3 is TGCAGCACTGTGACAGTTGCCTACGAGCAGTACTTC.

The rearrangement uses TRBV30 and TRBJ1-4; TRBD1 aligns across 11 bases. The CDR3 runs to 16 residues. With 2 bases clipped from V and 5 bases from J, the junction kept 7 bases outside the gene matches. Germline assignment: CDR1 GTSNPN and CDR2 SVGIG (reference sequence). In DNA form, the CDR3 reads TGTGCCTGGAGTTCCGGACAGGGGGCGCAAAATGAAAAACTGTTTTTT. Translation gives CAWSSGQGAQNEKLFF.

V and J are TRBV7-9 and TRBJ2-7; possible D gene TRBD2, 6 bases. The CDR3 runs to 12 residues. Trimming shortened V by 6 bases and J by 9 bases, and 15 bases separated the two germline ends. CDR1 SEHNR and CDR2 FQNEAQ come from the germline V gene (reference sequence). CDR3 in DNA: TGTGCCAGCAGTACGGGGGTGGGGTTGCAGTACTTC. Protein: CASSTGVGLQYF.

The gene calls are TRBV10-2 and TRBJ1-1; maybe TRBD1 (6 bases). Germline V gene lookup returns CDR1 WSHSY and CDR2 SAAADI. V was pared by 2 bases and J by 0 bases, with 13 bases between. This CDR3 has 16 residues. CDR3 sequence (DNA): TGCGCCAGCAGTGAGAGGCAGGGGTGGATGAACACTGAAGCTTTCTTT. Its translation: CASSERQGWMNTEAFF.